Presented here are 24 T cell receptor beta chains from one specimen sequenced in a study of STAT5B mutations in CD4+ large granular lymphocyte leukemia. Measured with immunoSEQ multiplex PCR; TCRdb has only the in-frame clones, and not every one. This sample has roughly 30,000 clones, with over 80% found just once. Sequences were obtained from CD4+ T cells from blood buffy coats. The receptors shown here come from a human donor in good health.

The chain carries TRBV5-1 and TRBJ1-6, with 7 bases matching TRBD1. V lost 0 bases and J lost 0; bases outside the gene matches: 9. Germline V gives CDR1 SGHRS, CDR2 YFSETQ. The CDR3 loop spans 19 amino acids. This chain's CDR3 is CASSLASGQSSSYNSPLHF. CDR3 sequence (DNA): TGCGCCAGCAGCTTGGCCTCGGGACAGAGTAGCTCCTATAATTCACCCCTCCACTTT.

DNA for the CDR3: TGCGCCAGCAGCCAAGTATCCGGTGCTGGCAATCAGCCCCAGCATTTT. Translating gives CASSQVSGAGNQPQHF. J is TRBJ1-5 and V is TRBV4-1; D unresolved. Trimming removed 1 base from V and 2 bases from J, with 12 bases in between. CDR1 MGHRA and CDR2 YSYEKL come from the germline V gene. CDR3 length equals 16 residues.

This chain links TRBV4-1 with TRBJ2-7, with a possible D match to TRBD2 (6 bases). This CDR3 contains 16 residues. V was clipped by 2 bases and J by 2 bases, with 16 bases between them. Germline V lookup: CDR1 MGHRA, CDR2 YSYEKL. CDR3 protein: CASSQSPRGRAYEQYF. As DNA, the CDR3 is TGCGCCAGCAGCCAATCACCGCGGGGACGTGCCTACGAGCAGTACTTC.

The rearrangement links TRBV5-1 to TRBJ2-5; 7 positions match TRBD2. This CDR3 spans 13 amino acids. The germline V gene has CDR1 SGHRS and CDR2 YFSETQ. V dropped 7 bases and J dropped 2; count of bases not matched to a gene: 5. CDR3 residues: CASGASGQETQYF. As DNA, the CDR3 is TGCGCCAGCGGCGCTAGCGGTCAAGAGACCCAGTACTTC.

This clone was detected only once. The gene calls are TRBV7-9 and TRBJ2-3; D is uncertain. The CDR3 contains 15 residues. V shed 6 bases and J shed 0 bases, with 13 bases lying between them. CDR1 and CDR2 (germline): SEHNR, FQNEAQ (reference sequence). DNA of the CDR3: TGTGCCAGCAGTCTCAGCCTTTCTAGCACAGATACGCAGTATTTT. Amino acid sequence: CASSLSLSSTDTQYF.

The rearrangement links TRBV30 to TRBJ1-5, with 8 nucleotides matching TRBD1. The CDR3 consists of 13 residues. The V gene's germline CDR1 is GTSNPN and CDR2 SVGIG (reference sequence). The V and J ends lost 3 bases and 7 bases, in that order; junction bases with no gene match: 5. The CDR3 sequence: CAWSPQGAQPQHF. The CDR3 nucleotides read TGTGCCTGGAGCCCCCAGGGGGCCCAGCCCCAGCATTTT.

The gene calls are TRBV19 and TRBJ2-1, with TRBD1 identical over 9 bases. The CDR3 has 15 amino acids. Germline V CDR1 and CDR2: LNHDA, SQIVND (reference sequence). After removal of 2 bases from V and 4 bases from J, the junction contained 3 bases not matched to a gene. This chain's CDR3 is CASSILGQGYNEQFF. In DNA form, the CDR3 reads TGTGCCAGTAGTATACTTGGACAGGGGTACAATGAGCAGTTCTTC.

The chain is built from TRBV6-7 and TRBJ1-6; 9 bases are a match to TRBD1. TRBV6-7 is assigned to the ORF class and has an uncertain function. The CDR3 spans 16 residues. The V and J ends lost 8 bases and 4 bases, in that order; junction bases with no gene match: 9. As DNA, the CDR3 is TGTGCCAGCCCGAGAGGGGGACAGGGTTATAATTCACCCCTCCACTTT. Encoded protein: CASPRGGQGYNSPLHF.

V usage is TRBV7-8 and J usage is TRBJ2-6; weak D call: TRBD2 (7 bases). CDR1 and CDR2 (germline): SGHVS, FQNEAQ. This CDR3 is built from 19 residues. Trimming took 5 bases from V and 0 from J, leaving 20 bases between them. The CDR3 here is CASSPRGGTTVSGANVLTF. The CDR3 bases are TGTGCCAGCAGCCCTAGGGGGGGGACAACCGTCTCTGGGGCCAACGTCCTGACTTTC. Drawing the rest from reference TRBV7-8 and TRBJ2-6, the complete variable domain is GAGVSQSPRYKVAKRGQDVALRCDPISGHVSLFWYQQALGQGPEFLTYFQNEAQLDKSGLPSDRFFAERPEGSVSTLKIQRTQQEDSAVYLCASSPRGGTTVSGANVLTFGAGSRLTVL.

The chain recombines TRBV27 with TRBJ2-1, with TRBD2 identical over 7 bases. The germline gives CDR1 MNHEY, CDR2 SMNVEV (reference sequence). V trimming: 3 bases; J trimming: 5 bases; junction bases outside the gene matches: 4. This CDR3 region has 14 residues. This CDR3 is CASSLWREHNEQFF. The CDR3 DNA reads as TGTGCCAGCAGTTTGTGGCGGGAGCACAATGAGCAGTTCTTC.

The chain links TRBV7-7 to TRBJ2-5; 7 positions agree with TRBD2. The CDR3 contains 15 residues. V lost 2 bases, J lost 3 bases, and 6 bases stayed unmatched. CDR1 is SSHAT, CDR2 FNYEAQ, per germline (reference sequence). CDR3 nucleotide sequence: TGTGCCAGCAGCTTATCGGGAGGATGGAAAGAGACCCAGTACTTC. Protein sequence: CASSLSGGWKETQYF.

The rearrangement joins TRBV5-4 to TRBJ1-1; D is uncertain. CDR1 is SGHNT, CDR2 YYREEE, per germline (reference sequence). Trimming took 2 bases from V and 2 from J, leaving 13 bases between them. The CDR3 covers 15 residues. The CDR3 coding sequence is TGTGCCAGCAGCTTTGGGCCTCAGGAAAACACTGAAGCTTTCTTT. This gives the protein CASSFGPQENTEAFF.

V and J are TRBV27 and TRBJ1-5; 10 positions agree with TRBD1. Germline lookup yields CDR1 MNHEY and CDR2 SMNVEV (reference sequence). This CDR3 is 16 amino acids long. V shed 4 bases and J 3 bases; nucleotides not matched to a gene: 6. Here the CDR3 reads CASSSWTGGNNQPQHF. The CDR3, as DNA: TGTGCCAGCAGTTCCTGGACAGGGGGGAACAATCAGCCCCAGCATTTT.

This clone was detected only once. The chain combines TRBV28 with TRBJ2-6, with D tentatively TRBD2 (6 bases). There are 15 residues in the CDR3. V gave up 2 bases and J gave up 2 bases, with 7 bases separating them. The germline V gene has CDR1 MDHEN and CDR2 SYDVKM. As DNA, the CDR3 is TGTGCCAGCAGTTTAGGAGGGGCTGGGGCCAACGTCCTGACTTTC. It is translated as CASSLGGAGANVLTF.

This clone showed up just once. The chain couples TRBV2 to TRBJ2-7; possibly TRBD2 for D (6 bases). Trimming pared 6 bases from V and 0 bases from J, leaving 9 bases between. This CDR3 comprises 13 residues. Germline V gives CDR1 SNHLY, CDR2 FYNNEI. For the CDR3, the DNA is TGTGCCAGCAGGGGGACTTTCTCCTACGAGCAGTACTTC. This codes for CASRGTFSYEQYF.

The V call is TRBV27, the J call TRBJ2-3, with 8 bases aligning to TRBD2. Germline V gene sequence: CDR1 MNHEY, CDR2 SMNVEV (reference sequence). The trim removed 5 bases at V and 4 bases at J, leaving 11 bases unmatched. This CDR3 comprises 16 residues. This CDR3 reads CASSGIGAGEADTQYF. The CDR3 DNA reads TGTGCCAGCAGTGGGATAGGAGCGGGAGAGGCAGATACGCAGTATTTT.

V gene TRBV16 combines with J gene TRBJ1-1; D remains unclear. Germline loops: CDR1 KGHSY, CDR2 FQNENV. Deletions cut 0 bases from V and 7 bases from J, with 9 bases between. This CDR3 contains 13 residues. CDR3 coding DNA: TGTGCCAGCAGCCAATCGGGTGGGGTTGAAGCTTTCTTT. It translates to CASSQSGGVEAFF.

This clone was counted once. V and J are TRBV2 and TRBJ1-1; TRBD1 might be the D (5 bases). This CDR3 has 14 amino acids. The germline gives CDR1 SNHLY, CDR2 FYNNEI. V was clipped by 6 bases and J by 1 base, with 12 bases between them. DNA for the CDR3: TGTGCCAGCAGAAGGCGGGGGGGGAACACTGAAGCTTTCTTT. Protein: CASRRRGGNTEAFF.

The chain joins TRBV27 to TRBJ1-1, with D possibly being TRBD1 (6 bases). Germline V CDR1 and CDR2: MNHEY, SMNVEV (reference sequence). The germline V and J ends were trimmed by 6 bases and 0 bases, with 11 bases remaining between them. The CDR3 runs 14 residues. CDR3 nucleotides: TGTGCCAGCAGACTACAGGGCCTGAACACTGAAGCTTTCTTT. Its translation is CASRLQGLNTEAFF.

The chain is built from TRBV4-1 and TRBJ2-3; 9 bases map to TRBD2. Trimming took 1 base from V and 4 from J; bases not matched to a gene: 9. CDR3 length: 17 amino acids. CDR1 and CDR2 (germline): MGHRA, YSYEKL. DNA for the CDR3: TGCGCCAGCAGCCAAGGACTAGCGGTGAAATTGGCAGATACGCAGTATTTT. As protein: CASSQGLAVKLADTQYF.

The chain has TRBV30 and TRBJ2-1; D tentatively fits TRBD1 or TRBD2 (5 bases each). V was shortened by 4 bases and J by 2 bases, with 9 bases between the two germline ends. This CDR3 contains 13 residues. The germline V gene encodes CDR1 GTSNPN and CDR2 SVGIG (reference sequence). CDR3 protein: CAWNRGPYNEQFF. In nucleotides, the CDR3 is TGTGCCTGGAATCGGGGACCCTACAATGAGCAGTTCTTC.

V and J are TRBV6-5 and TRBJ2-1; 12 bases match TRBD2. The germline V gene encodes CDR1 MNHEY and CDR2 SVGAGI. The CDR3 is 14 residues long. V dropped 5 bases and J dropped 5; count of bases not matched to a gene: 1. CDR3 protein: CASSRLAGDNEQFF. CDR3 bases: TGTGCCAGCAGTAGACTAGCGGGGGACAATGAGCAGTTCTTC.

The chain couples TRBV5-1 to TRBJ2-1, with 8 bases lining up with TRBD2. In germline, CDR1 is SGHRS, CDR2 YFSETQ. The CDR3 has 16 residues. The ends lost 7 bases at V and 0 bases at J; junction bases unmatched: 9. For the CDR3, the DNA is TGCGCCAGCCGACAAACTAGCGGCAGCTCCTACAATGAGCAGTTCTTC. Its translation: CASRQTSGSSYNEQFF.

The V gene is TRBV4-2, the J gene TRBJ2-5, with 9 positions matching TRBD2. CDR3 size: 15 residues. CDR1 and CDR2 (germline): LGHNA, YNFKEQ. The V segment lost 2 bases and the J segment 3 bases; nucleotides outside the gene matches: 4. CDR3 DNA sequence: TGTGCCAGCAGCCAACAGACTAGCGGAGAAGAGACCCAGTACTTC. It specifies CASSQQTSGEETQYF.